The 29 T cell receptor beta chains given below trace back to one sample, sequenced in a study of shared clonotypes between healthy human individuals (dated by TCRdb to 2018 to 2020). To prepare the library, the immunoSEQ multiplex PCR assay was applied. Entries here come from immuneACCESS through TCRdb and include only in-frame sequences with V and J called. Some clones fail to appear in such tables; in the studies checked, an unresolved V gene covers under half of the shortfall, and the cause of the remainder is unknown. The sample table lists approximately 500,000 clones, around 96% of them with a count of one. The ten largest clones represent 0.06% of the sample. The sample consisted of naive CD4+ T cells sorted from blood. The cell subset or site label for this specimen denotes: CD45RA+ positively selected. Every receptor here comes from a woman aged 30 to 39 in good health.

The chain combines TRBV9 with TRBJ2-1; D may correspond to TRBD1 or TRBD2 (5 bases each). Deletions cut 2 bases from V and 0 bases from J, with 12 bases between. CDR3 size: 16 residues. Germline CDR1 is SGDLS and CDR2 is YYNGEE. The CDR3 bases are TGTGCCAGCAGCGTGATGGGGGTAAGCTCCTACAATGAGCAGTTCTTC. Protein product: CASSVMGVSSYNEQFF. The whole variable domain, remainder taken from reference TRBV9 and TRBJ2-1, is DSGVTQTPKHLITATGQRVTLRCSPRSGDLSVYWYQQSLDQGLQFLIQYYNGEERAKGNILERFSAQQFPDLHSELNLSSLELGDSALYFCASSVMGVSSYNEQFFGPGTRLTVL.

V and J are TRBV5-6 and TRBJ2-5; either TRBD1 or TRBD2 may supply D (6 bases each). The germline V gene has CDR1 SGHDT and CDR2 YYEEEE. The germline V and J ends were trimmed by 1 base and 4 bases, with 11 bases remaining between them. The length of the CDR3 is 14 residues. The CDR3 nucleotides are TGTGCCAGCAGCTTGTGGGGGGCCCGAGAGACCCAGTACTTC. As protein: CASSLWGARETQYF.

The chain couples TRBV2 to TRBJ2-3; the D is unclear. V was cut by 2 bases and J by 6 bases, with 12 bases left in between. The germline CDR1 and CDR2 sequences are SNHLY and FYNNEI. The CDR3 contains 14 residues. The CDR3 loop is CASSEHIRTDTQYF. CDR3 in DNA: TGTGCCAGCAGTGAACACATTAGGACGGATACGCAGTATTTT.

The V gene is TRBV6-6, the J gene TRBJ1-2, with D maybe TRBD1 (6 bases). CDR3 size: 14 residues. Between the trimmed V and J ends, which lost 6 bases and 2 bases, there was a span of 13 bases. The germline CDR1 and CDR2 sequences are MNHNY and SVGAGI (reference sequence). CDR3 nucleotide sequence: TGTGCCAGCAGGAACCAGGGGACCAACTATGGCTACACCTTC. This codes for CASRNQGTNYGYTF.

J is TRBJ2-7 and V is TRBV5-4, with 8 bases aligning to TRBD1. CDR1 is SGHNT and CDR2 is YYREEE in the germline V gene (reference sequence). J was trimmed by 4 bases and V by 0 bases; bases with no gene match: 6. This CDR3 comprises 15 residues. The CDR3 region is CASSLGGTGYYEQYF. For the CDR3, the DNA is TGTGCCAGCAGCTTGGGGGGGACAGGCTATTACGAGCAGTACTTC.

The gene calls are TRBV19 and TRBJ2-1, with 10 bases fitting TRBD1. The CDR3 runs to 15 residues. CDR1 LNHDA and CDR2 SQIVND come from the germline V gene (reference sequence). V was pared by 7 bases and J by 4 bases, with 7 bases of the junction left unmatched. The CDR3 coding sequence is TGTGCCAGTACTGCGGACAGGGGGAGATACAATGAGCAGTTCTTC. This codes for CASTADRGRYNEQFF.

This chain links TRBV19 with TRBJ2-3; 10 nucleotides line up with TRBD2. There are 15 residues in the CDR3. In germline, CDR1 is LNHDA, CDR2 SQIVND (reference sequence). Trimming removed 5 bases from V and 1 base from J; junction bases left unmatched: 3. The CDR3 DNA reads TGTGCCAGTAGTCCGCTAGCGGGGGGCACAGATACGCAGTATTTT. This gives the protein CASSPLAGGTDTQYF.

This chain joins TRBV4-3 and TRBJ2-7; no definite D call. The CDR3 has 14 residues. The V end was cut by 4 bases, the J end by 2 bases, with 12 bases between. Germline loops: CDR1 LGHNA, CDR2 YSLEER. The CDR3 sequence: CASSRWNSTYEQYF. The CDR3 DNA reads as TGCGCCAGCAGCCGTTGGAACTCAACCTACGAGCAGTACTTC.

The V and J genes are TRBV6-5 and TRBJ2-7; D uncertain. Trimming removed 4 bases from V and 5 bases from J, with 18 bases in between. This CDR3 is built from 15 residues. Germline-derived CDR1 and CDR2 are MNHEY and SVGAGI. The CDR3 loop is CASSFYNLPTHEQYF. In DNA, the CDR3 is TGTGCCAGCAGTTTCTACAACCTTCCTACCCACGAGCAGTACTTC.

The chain carries TRBV19 and TRBJ1-4, with D maybe TRBD1 (5 bases). The CDR3 contains 14 residues. The ends were cut back, 7 bases at V and 8 bases at J, with 17 bases in the middle. The germline CDR1 and CDR2 sequences are LNHDA and SQIVND (reference sequence). This CDR3 reads CASTPLGGEEKLFF. CDR3 coding DNA: TGTGCCAGTACCCCCTTGGGGGGGGAAGAAAAACTGTTTTTT.

The V call is TRBV7-3, the J call TRBJ2-1; D not certain. This CDR3 region has 12 residues. V was trimmed by 1 base and J by 6 bases, leaving 4 bases between them. Per the germline V gene, CDR1 is SGHTA and CDR2 is FQGTGA. The CDR3 DNA sequence: TGTGCCAGCAGCTTAAATTCCAATGAGCAGTTCTTC. Its protein product is CASSLNSNEQFF.

This clone was seen once. V and J are TRBV7-3 and TRBJ2-5, with 8 nucleotides matching TRBD1. The end of the DNA is better explained by TRBJ2-7, so the J call may be wrong. The V gene's germline CDR1 is SGHTA and CDR2 FQGTGA. The CDR3 has 13 residues. CDR3: CASSLTGAGEQYF. CDR3 DNA sequence: TGTGCCAGCAGTCTGACAGGGGCCGGCGAGCAGTACTTC.

V usage is TRBV11-2 and J usage is TRBJ2-2, with D possibly being TRBD1 (5 bases). The CDR3 contains 14 residues. CDR1 SGHAT and CDR2 FQNNGV come from the germline V gene. V lost 5 bases and J 7 bases, leaving 14 bases between the germline ends. CDR3 nucleotide sequence: TGTGCCAGCAGCCCTGGATGGGGCTACGGGGAGCTGTTTTTT. Amino acids: CASSPGWGYGELFF.

V and J are TRBV20-1 and TRBJ1-2; possibly TRBD1 for D (5 bases). V was shortened by 0 bases and J by 8 bases, with 7 bases between the two germline ends. Per germline, CDR1 DFQATT and CDR2 SNEGSKA (reference sequence). The CDR3 runs to 11 residues. CDR3: CSAREGVGYTF. DNA for the CDR3: TGCAGTGCTAGAGAGGGGGTCGGCTACACCTTC.

V gene TRBV6-5 combines with J gene TRBJ1-1, with TRBD1 matching 10 bases. Trimming at V came to 2 bases and at J to 10 bases, leaving 10 bases not matched to a gene. The CDR3 loop spans 15 amino acids. Looked up from germline, CDR1 is MNHEY and CDR2 is SVGAGI. CDR3 coding DNA: TGTGCCAGCAGTTACGTGACAGGGGGCCCGAGGGTAGCTTTCTTT. Translation gives CASSYVTGGPRVAFF.

The V and J genes are TRBV5-1 and TRBJ2-7; 9 nucleotides line up with TRBD2. Losses at the gene ends were 1 base for V and 4 bases for J; bases not matched to a gene: 3. The CDR3 is 14 amino acids. From germline, CDR1 is SGHRS and CDR2 YFSETQ. Here the CDR3 reads CASSLSAGGYEQYF. DNA for the CDR3: TGCGCCAGCAGCTTGTCAGCGGGAGGTTACGAGCAGTACTTC. The entire variable domain, with the rest obtained from reference TRBV5-1 and TRBJ2-7, is as follows: KAGVTQTPRYLIKTRGQQVTLSCSPISGHRSVSWYQQTPGQGLQFLFEYFSETQRNKGNFPGRFSGRQFSNSRSEMNVSTLELGDSALYLCASSLSAGGYEQYFGPGTRLTVT.

The chain combines TRBV18 with TRBJ1-2; D gene uncertain. The germline V gene encodes CDR1 KGHSH and CDR2 LQKENI. Trimming left V 0 bases short and J 5 bases short, with 7 bases between. CDR3 length: 13 amino acids. DNA of the CDR3: TGTGCCAGCTCACCACCGGGGAGATATGGCTACACCTTC. Residues: CASSPPGRYGYTF.

The chain couples TRBV7-9 to TRBJ1-1; 8 bases map to TRBD1. The CDR3 is 15 amino acids. Trimming took 2 bases from V and 5 from J; bases not matched to a gene: 7. Germline V lookup: CDR1 SEHNR, CDR2 FQNEAQ (reference sequence). CDR3 coding DNA: TGTGCCAGCAGCTTAATTGGACAGGGAAGAACTGAAGCTTTCTTT. Translating it yields CASSLIGQGRTEAFF.

The chain is built from TRBV6-1 and TRBJ2-5; TRBD1 aligns across 8 bases. This CDR3 region has 14 residues. The junction had 6 bases not matched to a gene; V was cut back by 4 bases and J by 5 bases. CDR1 is MNHNS and CDR2 is SASEGT in the germline V gene. In nucleotides, the CDR3 is TGTGCCAGCAGTGGGACAGGGTCTAGGGAGACCCAGTACTTC. Protein product: CASSGTGSRETQYF.

The J gene is TRBJ1-1, the V gene TRBV25-1; D unclear. V was trimmed by 4 bases and J by 0 bases, leaving 3 bases between them. The CDR3 length is 12 residues. The germline V gene has CDR1 MGHDK and CDR2 SYGVNS. The CDR3 DNA reads as TGTGCCAGCAGTGCGATGAACACTGAAGCTTTCTTT. Translated: CASSAMNTEAFF.

CDR3: CASSDRVTNEQFF. The CDR3 region has the DNA TGTGCCAGCTCAGACAGGGTTACCAATGAGCAGTTCTTC. The chain links TRBV18 to TRBJ2-1; 7 bases align to TRBD1. The CDR3 extends over 13 amino acids. V shed 5 bases, J shed 6 bases, and the junction held 4 bases outside the gene matches. Germline V lookup: CDR1 KGHSH, CDR2 LQKENI.

J is TRBJ1-1 and V is TRBV4-1; possible D gene TRBD1, 6 bases. V lost 0 bases, J lost 2 bases, and 16 bases lay in between. The CDR3 has 17 amino acids. Germline loops: CDR1 MGHRA, CDR2 YSYEKL. CDR3 region: CASSQEGRGLFNTEAFF. The CDR3, as DNA: TGCGCCAGCAGCCAAGAGGGCAGGGGACTCTTCAACACTGAAGCTTTCTTT.

The rearrangement joins TRBV9 to TRBJ2-5, with D unresolved. Trimming took off 9 bases at V and 1 base at J, with 7 bases between the two ends. CDR1 SGDLS and CDR2 YYNGEE come from the germline V gene. CDR3 length: 11 residues. CDR3: CATGAQETQYF. DNA of the CDR3: TGTGCCACAGGAGCCCAAGAGACCCAGTACTTC.

The chain is built from TRBV28 and TRBJ2-2, with 7 positions matching TRBD2. The V segment lost 5 bases and the J segment 5 bases; nucleotides outside the gene matches: 14. CDR3 length: 17 residues. Germline-derived CDR1 and CDR2 are MDHEN and SYDVKM. The CDR3 DNA is TGTGCCAGCAGTACCCCTAGGGCGGGAGTTTGGACCGGGGAGCTGTTTTTT. Amino acids: CASSTPRAGVWTGELFF. Based on the CDR3 plus reference TRBV28 and TRBJ2-2, the full variable domain is DVKVTQSSRYLVKRTGEKVFLECVQDMDHENMFWYRQDPGLGLRLIYFSYDVKMKEKGDIPEGYSVSREKKERFSLILESASTNQTSMYLCASSTPRAGVWTGELFFGEGSRLTVL.

The chain carries TRBV4-2 and TRBJ1-2, with D unclear. This CDR3 spans 13 amino acids. Germline CDR1 LGHNA, CDR2 YNFKEQ. The germline V and J ends were trimmed by 0 bases and 8 bases, with 10 bases remaining between them. DNA for the CDR3: TGTGCCAGCAGCCAAGATTATTTGGAAGGCTACACCTTC. This gives the protein CASSQDYLEGYTF.

The chain employs TRBV19 and TRBJ1-3; D unclear. Trimming shortened V by 4 bases and J by 2 bases, and 9 bases separated the two germline ends. Germline assignment: CDR1 LNHDA and CDR2 SQIVND (reference sequence). This CDR3 spans 14 amino acids. DNA for the CDR3: TGTGCCAGTAGTACCATCCTGACTGGAAACACCATATATTTT. This translates into CASSTILTGNTIYF.

This clone was counted a single time. The chain has TRBV2 and TRBJ2-1; D may match TRBD1 or TRBD2 (5 bases each). This CDR3 region has 16 residues. The germline V gene has CDR1 SNHLY and CDR2 FYNNEI. The germline V and J ends were trimmed by 2 bases and 4 bases, with 15 bases remaining between them. The CDR3 reads CASSESGAGIYNEQFF. DNA of the CDR3: TGTGCCAGCAGTGAATCCGGGGCAGGGATATACAATGAGCAGTTCTTC.

The V gene is TRBV2, the J gene TRBJ1-3, with D hard to call. The V end lost 4 bases, the J end lost 6 bases, and 4 bases lay between the germline ends. CDR3 length: 11 amino acids. Per the germline V gene, CDR1 is SNHLY and CDR2 is FYNNEI. The CDR3 sequence: CASSVENTIYF. CDR3 coding DNA: TGTGCCAGCAGTGTGGAAAACACCATATATTTT.

The rearrangement uses TRBV27 and TRBJ2-3; a possible D gene is TRBD2 (6 bases). This CDR3 spans 14 amino acids. V lost 0 bases to trimming and J lost 4 bases, with 8 bases between them. Per germline, CDR1 MNHEY and CDR2 SMNVEV (reference sequence). CDR3 coding DNA: TGTGCCAGCAGTTTATCGGGGACTTCAGATACGCAGTATTTT. Translation: CASSLSGTSDTQYF.